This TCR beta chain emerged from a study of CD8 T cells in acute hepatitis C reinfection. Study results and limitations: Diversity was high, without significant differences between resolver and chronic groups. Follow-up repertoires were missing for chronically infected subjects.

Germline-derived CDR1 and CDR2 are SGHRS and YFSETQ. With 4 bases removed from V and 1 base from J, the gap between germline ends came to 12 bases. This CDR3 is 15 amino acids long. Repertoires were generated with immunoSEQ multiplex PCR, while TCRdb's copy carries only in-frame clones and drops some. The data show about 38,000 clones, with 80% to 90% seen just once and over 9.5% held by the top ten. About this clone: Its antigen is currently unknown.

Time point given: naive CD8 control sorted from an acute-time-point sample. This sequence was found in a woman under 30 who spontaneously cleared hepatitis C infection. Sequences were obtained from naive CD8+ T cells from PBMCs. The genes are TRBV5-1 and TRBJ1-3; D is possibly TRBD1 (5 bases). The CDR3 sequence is CASSPGGFSGNTIYF. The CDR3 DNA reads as TGCGCCAGCAGCCCTGGGGGGTTTTCTGGAAACACCATATATTTT.